The rows below give T cell receptor beta chains drawn from one sample of a study of T-cell memory formation after mild COVID-19. In TCRdb, the 5' RACE reads were re-called with MiXCR into one record per CDR3 protein. The table has 390,000 or so distinct CDR3 sequences, approximately 15% seen once. Sequenced: PBMCs or a T cell subset sorted from them (not recorded which). These receptors all come from a young man who had mild COVID-19 (a few samples of this study predate the infection). Cell type and time point are not known. Each CDR3 is given with its conserved first and last residue. D genes are given only for firm matches. Rows give clone size only sometimes, using once, few, many, or a class for an expanded clone.

few	TRBJ2-3	TRBV29-1	-	CSVEGLRTDTQYF	TGCAGCGTTGAAGGGCTCCGCACAGATACGCAGTATTTT
few	TRBJ1-5	TRBV4-1	TRBD1	CASSQEGTGGNQPQHF	TGCGCCAGCAGCCAAGAAGGGACAGGGGGAAATCAGCCCCAGCATTTT
-	TRBJ2-3	TRBV20-1	-	CSATPGADTQYF	TGCAGTGCTACCCCAGGGGCAGATACGCAGTATTTT
-	TRBJ2-5	TRBV12-3/TRBV12-4	-	CASSLGPTQETQYF	TGTGCCAGCAGTTTAGGGCCTACCCAAGAGACCCAGTACTTC
many	TRBJ1-2	TRBV7-2	-	CASSPGAGYTF	TGTGCCAGCAGCCCCGGGGCCGGCTACACCTTC
-	TRBJ2-3	TRBV7-9	-	CASGQETDTQYF	TGTGCCAGCGGGCAGGAAACAGATACGCAGTATTTT
-	TRBJ1-5	TRBV18	-	CASSSTGTKSQPQHF	TGTGCCAGCTCATCGACCGGGACAAAGAGTCAGCCCCAGCATTTT
-	TRBJ1-1	TRBV11-2	-	CASSLRGGNTEAFF	TGTGCCAGCAGCTTACGGGGGGGGAACACTGAAGCTTTCTTT
-	TRBJ2-3	TRBV12-3/TRBV12-4	TRBD2	CASRRGLAGGRDTQYF	TGTGCCAGCAGGCGCGGACTAGCGGGGGGGCGTGATACGCAGTATTTT
few	TRBJ1-5	TRBV2	TRBD1	CASQGAGQPQHF	TGTGCCAGCCAGGGGGCTGGACAGCCCCAGCATTTT
-	TRBJ1-1	TRBV28	-	CASSKRALPEAFF	TGTGCCAGCAGCAAGAGGGCCCTCCCTGAAGCTTTCTTT
few	TRBJ1-6	TRBV7-2	-	CASRLGHSSYNSPLHF	TGTGCCAGCAGGCTGGGACACAGCTCCTATAATTCACCCCTCCACTTT
few	TRBJ2-1	TRBV12-3/TRBV12-4	-	CASSFQVTYNEQFF	TGTGCCAGCAGTTTCCAGGTCACCTACAATGAGCAGTTCTTC
-	TRBJ1-1	TRBV5-1	-	CASSLGGRKTEAFF	TGCGCCAGCAGCTTGGGTGGGAGGAAGACTGAAGCTTTCTTT
-	TRBJ2-5	TRBV5-1	-	CASSLTRTVQETQYF	TGCGCCAGCAGCTTAACCCGGACGGTCCAAGAGACCCAGTACTTC
many	TRBJ2-5	TRBV20-1	-	CSARGLWHQETQYF	TGCAGTGCTCGGGGGCTATGGCACCAAGAGACCCAGTACTTC
-	TRBJ1-2	TRBV9	-	CASSVEAKNYGYTF	TGTGCCAGCAGCGTAGAGGCGAAGAACTATGGCTACACCTTC
few	TRBJ1-2	TRBV19	-	CASIGLKGYTF	TGTGCCAGTATCGGTTTGAAGGGCTACACCTTC
-	TRBJ2-1	TRBV2	-	CASTDFNEQFF	TGTGCCAGTACAGACTTCAATGAGCAGTTCTTC
-	TRBJ2-3	TRBV5-1	-	CASSPAPPAGSFTDTQYF	TGCGCCAGCAGCCCCGCCCCCCCCGCCGGGTCCTTCACAGATACGCAGTATTTT
few	TRBJ1-1	TRBV5-4	-	CASSTGGRQAKLGAFF	TGTGCCAGCAGCACTGGAGGACGACAGGCTAAGTTGGGTGCTTTCTTT
few	TRBJ2-2	TRBV19	TRBD2	CASRPASGGDTGELFF	TGTGCCAGTCGACCGGCTAGCGGGGGGGACACCGGGGAGCTGTTTTTT
-	TRBJ1-1	TRBV27	-	CASSLQGRLDTEAFF	TGTGCCAGCAGTTTACAGGGACGGTTGGACACTGAAGCTTTCTTT
once	TRBJ1-2	TRBV9	TRBD1	CASSGDSPSYGYTF	TGTGCCAGCAGCGGGGACAGCCCCTCCTATGGCTACACCTTC
-	TRBJ1-2	TRBV7-2	-	CASSLEPADYGYTF	TGTGCCAGCAGCTTAGAGCCAGCGGACTATGGCTACACCTTC
few	TRBJ2-7	TRBV4-3	TRBD2	CASSQDHRGGKYEQYF	TGCGCCAGCAGCCAAGATCACCGCGGGGGAAAATACGAGCAGTACTTC
few	TRBJ1-2	TRBV19	-	CASSMGYGYTF	TGTGCCAGTAGTATGGGGTATGGCTACACCTTC
-	TRBJ2-1	TRBV6-4	TRBD2	CASILSGGYNEQFF	TGTGCCAGCATACTTAGCGGGGGGTACAATGAGCAGTTCTTC